This entry lists 17 T cell receptor beta chains sequenced from one sample in a study of CD8 T cells in ankylosing spondylitis. TCRdb passed the 5' RACE reads through MiXCR, listing each CDR3 protein once. The sample shows some 240,000 distinct CDR3 sequences, roughly 18% of them seen only once. Specimen: blood, either unsorted or a sorted T cell fraction (not recorded which). The receptors shown here come from a male donor with ankylosing spondylitis or in good health (not recorded which).

This clonotype was seen many times. V is TRBV4-1 and J is TRBJ2-2; tentative D call: TRBD1 (6 bases). The ends were cut back, 2 bases at V and 4 bases at J, with 14 bases in the middle. Germline V gene data show CDR1 as MGHRA and CDR2 as YSYEKL. CDR3 length: 16 amino acids. DNA for the CDR3: TGCGCCAGCAGCCAACTCCAGGGGCGAAGCACCGGGGAGCTGTTTTTT. Translation gives CASSQLQGRSTGELFF.

The chain is built from TRBV29-1 and TRBJ2-7; 14 bases agree with TRBD2. The CDR3 sequence is 16 residues long. J lost 3 bases, V lost 6 bases, and 10 bases had no gene match. Germline V gene sequence: CDR1 SQVTM, CDR2 ANQGSEA. CDR3 region: CSVVGLAGGSLYEQYF. For the CDR3, the DNA is TGCAGCGTCGTCGGACTAGCGGGAGGTTCTCTCTACGAGCAGTACTTC.

This clonotype occurred many times. This rearrangement joins TRBV6-5 to TRBJ2-1; TRBD2 agrees at 12 bases. CDR3 size: 14 residues. Germline-derived CDR1 and CDR2 are MNHEY and SVGAGI. V lost 4 bases and J lost 5; bases outside the gene matches: 0. The chain's CDR3 is CASSWTSGDNEQFF. The CDR3 DNA reads TGTGCCAGCAGTTGGACTAGCGGGGACAATGAGCAGTTCTTC.

A few counts support this clonotype. V and J are TRBV15 and TRBJ2-1, with 8 bases fitting TRBD2. Germline lookup yields CDR1 LNHNV and CDR2 YYDKDF (reference sequence). The trim removed 6 bases at V and 3 bases at J, leaving 4 bases unmatched. This CDR3 comprises 14 residues. CDR3 sequence: CATSLGTSYNEQFF. CDR3 DNA: TGTGCCACCAGTTTGGGGACTAGCTACAATGAGCAGTTCTTC.

The gene calls are TRBV19 and TRBJ2-1; D not resolved. The germline V gene encodes CDR1 LNHDA and CDR2 SQIVND (reference sequence). Trimming removed 6 bases from V and 6 bases from J, with 9 bases in between. The CDR3 covers 12 residues. The CDR3 loop reads CASSAGANEQFF. DNA of the CDR3: TGTGCCAGTAGCGCAGGAGCCAATGAGCAGTTCTTC.

This clonotype has just a few counts. The chain has TRBV29-1 and TRBJ2-1, with TRBD2 matching 10 bases. There are 14 residues in the CDR3. Germline-derived CDR1 and CDR2 are SQVTM and ANQGSEA. After removal of 3 bases from V and 4 bases from J, the junction contained 3 bases not matched to a gene. The CDR3 spells CSVDSGRVYNEQFF. DNA for the CDR3: TGCAGCGTTGACAGCGGGAGGGTGTACAATGAGCAGTTCTTC.

This clonotype was counted a few times. V usage is TRBV20-1 and J usage is TRBJ2-1; D is uncertain. Trimming removed 0 bases from V and 3 bases from J, with 6 bases in between. CDR1 DFQATT and CDR2 SNEGSKA come from the germline V gene (reference sequence). The CDR3 extends over 13 amino acids. The CDR3 DNA reads TGCAGTGCTAGAGATCTCGGCTACAATGAGCAGTTCTTC. This translates into CSARDLGYNEQFF.

The chain links TRBV6-1 to TRBJ2-5; 10 bases are shared with TRBD2. This CDR3 is built from 15 residues. V shed 8 bases, J shed 1 base, and the junction held 7 bases outside the gene matches. Germline lookup yields CDR1 MNHNS and CDR2 SASEGT. Here the CDR3 DNA reads TGTGCCAGCGCTAGGACTAGCGGAGCCCAAGAGACCCAGTACTTC. Amino acids: CASARTSGAQETQYF.

The CDR3 is CSAQPRVDTEAFF. The CDR3 region has the DNA TGCAGTGCTCAGCCTCGGGTGGACACTGAAGCTTTCTTT. This chain uses TRBV20-1 with TRBJ1-1, with D unclear. Germline CDR1 reads DFQATT; CDR2 reads SNEGSKA (reference sequence). The CDR3 has 13 amino acids. V shed 5 bases and J shed 3 bases, with 13 bases lying between them.

This sequence joins TRBV29-1 and TRBJ2-2; tentatively, D is TRBD1 (5 bases). Trimming removed 4 bases at V and 4 bases at J, with 16 bases between. The CDR3 contains 15 residues. Looked up from germline, CDR1 is SQVTM and CDR2 is ANQGSEA. CDR3 coding DNA: TGCAGCGTTGTCATACAGGTTGATGGCACCGGGGAGCTGTTTTTT. Translated, it gives CSVVIQVDGTGELFF.

This clonotype was observed at least ten times. V is TRBV28 and J is TRBJ2-3; the D gene could be TRBD1 or TRBD2 (5 bases each). The CDR3 is made up of 16 amino acids. The ends were cut back, 1 base at V and 3 bases at J, with 14 bases in the middle. Per the germline V gene, CDR1 is MDHEN and CDR2 is SYDVKM. CDR3 bases: TGTGCCAGCAGTTTATTGGTGGGATGGGGGACAGATACGCAGTATTTT. This encodes CASSLLVGWGTDTQYF.

This chain links TRBV7-9 with TRBJ2-7; D perhaps matches TRBD2 (5 bases). Trimming took off 5 bases at V and 4 bases at J, with 18 bases between the two ends. The CDR3 has 15 amino acids. In germline, CDR1 is SEHNR, CDR2 FQNEAQ (reference sequence). The DNA for the CDR3 is TGTGCCAGCAGCCCGCGGACTGAGAGAGGGTACGAGCAGTACTTC. This codes for CASSPRTERGYEQYF.

The table lists this clonotype with a few counts. The CDR3 DNA sequence: TGTGCCAGCAGCTCTAGGGACAGGGCTCAAGATACGCAGTATTTT. Protein sequence: CASSSRDRAQDTQYF. The rearrangement links TRBV7-9 to TRBJ2-3; 9 bases map to TRBD1. The CDR3 sequence is 15 residues long. Germline assignment: CDR1 SEHNR and CDR2 FQNEAQ (reference sequence). The V segment lost 4 bases and the J segment 5 bases; nucleotides outside the gene matches: 7.

The chain employs TRBV5-6 and TRBJ2-1; TRBD2 is a possible D gene (6 bases). The germline V and J ends were trimmed by 7 bases and 9 bases, with 20 bases remaining between them. This CDR3 has 14 amino acids. Germline V lookup: CDR1 SGHDT, CDR2 YYEEEE. CDR3 DNA: TGTGCCAGCCGACTCGGGAGCCGGTTTGGTGAGCAGTTCTTC. Its translation is CASRLGSRFGEQFF.

This clonotype has at least ten counts. The rearrangement joins TRBV27 to TRBJ2-3; 7 bases fit TRBD2. The V segment lost 6 bases and the J segment 4 bases; nucleotides outside the gene matches: 7. Germline V gene lookup returns CDR1 MNHEY and CDR2 SMNVEV (reference sequence). There are 14 residues in the CDR3. The CDR3 region has the DNA TGTGCCAGCAGACCCGCGGGAGCCCCAGATACGCAGTATTTT. This gives the protein CASRPAGAPDTQYF.

This clonotype was counted at least ten times. V gene TRBV29-1 combines with J gene TRBJ1-2, with 10 bases fitting TRBD1. CDR1 SQVTM and CDR2 ANQGSEA come from the germline V gene. The CDR3 covers 16 residues. Trimming removed 6 bases from V and 3 bases from J; junction bases left unmatched: 13. The CDR3 is CSVPSYVGTGDYGYTF. DNA for the CDR3: TGCAGCGTGCCCTCCTACGTGGGGACAGGGGACTATGGCTACACCTTC.

This clonotype was seen a few times. CDR3 in DNA: TGCAGCGTCGACGAGGCGGGAGAGGGGTCTCCATATGGCTACACCTTC. Translating it yields CSVDEAGEGSPYGYTF. The V gene is TRBV29-1, the J gene TRBJ1-2; tentatively, D is TRBD1 (5 bases). Germline V gene sequence: CDR1 SQVTM, CDR2 ANQGSEA. The CDR3 runs 16 residues. The V end lost 6 bases, the J end lost 5 bases, and 25 bases lay between the germline ends.